These T cell receptor beta chains were read from a single sample in a study of OX40 agonist ivuxolimab in advanced cancers. The data were produced by immunoSEQ multiplex PCR, yet TCRdb's version contains in-frame clones alone and is incomplete. Of about 71,000 clones listed, about 81% are singletons. The sample was CD4+ or CD8+ T cells sorted from blood, taken in a trial of the OX40 agonist ivuxolimab. The receptors were sampled from an adult with an advanced solid tumor such as melanoma, head and neck, liver or kidney cancer. CDR3s include the opening cysteine and the closing phenylalanine or tryptophan. The order of the fields is D gene, V gene, J gene, clone size, CDR3 protein, CDR3 DNA. D genes are given only for firm matches. Clone size is stated in some rows and not others, as once, few, many or a class when expanded.

>TRBD2|TRBV6-1|TRBJ2-2|.
CASKGLANTGELFF
TGTGCCAGCAAGGGACTAGCGAACACCGGGGAGCTGTTTTTT
>TRBD1|TRBV19|TRBJ2-6|.
CASRRTGDQGGANVLTF
TGTGCCAGTAGGAGGACAGGGGATCAAGGTGGGGCCAACGTCCTGACTTTC
>.|TRBV5-3|TRBJ1-1|.
CARSSDGWRIDTEAFF
TGTGCCAGAAGCTCAGACGGCTGGAGAATTGACACTGAAGCTTTCTTT
>TRBD1|TRBV5-1|TRBJ1-4|.
CASSSSGTANEKLFF
TGCGCCAGCAGTTCATCCGGGACAGCTAATGAAAAACTGTTTTTT
>.|TRBV7-3|TRBJ2-2|.
CASMGRGSTGELFF
TGTGCCAGCATGGGGAGGGGGAGCACCGGGGAGCTGTTTTTT
>.|TRBV7-9|TRBJ1-2|few
CASSLQGPYGYTF
TGTGCCAGCAGCTTGCAGGGACCGTATGGCTACACCTTC
>TRBD1|TRBV10-3|TRBJ1-2|.
CAISDPRGQGDGYTF
TGTGCCATCAGTGACCCCAGGGGACAGGGTGATGGCTACACCTTC
>TRBD1|TRBV5-1|TRBJ2-2|.
CASSLRDSRTGELFF
TGCGCCAGCAGCCTCCGGGACAGCCGAACAGGGGAGCTGTTTTTT
>.|TRBV5-1|TRBJ2-7|.
CASSLAGFYEQYF
TGCGCCAGCAGCTTGGCCGGGTTCTACGAGCAGTACTTC
>.|TRBV6-5|TRBJ2-3|.
CASSSRGFTDTQYF
TGTGCCAGCAGTTCAAGGGGGTTCACAGATACGCAGTATTTT
>.|TRBV11-1|TRBJ2-1|once
CASSLTSGTRSYNEQFF
TGTGCCAGCAGCTTGACGTCCGGGACCCGCTCCTACAATGAGCAGTTCTTC
>TRBD2|TRBV7-2|TRBJ2-3|.
CASSLVVTPGGDTQYF
TGTGCCAGCAGCTTAGTAGTAACACCGGGGGGAGATACGCAGTATTTT
>.|TRBV2|TRBJ1-1|.
CASSSQGNTEAFF
TGTGCCAGCAGTTCACAGGGGAACACTGAAGCTTTCTTT
>TRBD2|TRBV5-1|TRBJ2-7|.
CASSIQTSGGSYEQYF
TGCGCCAGCAGCATACAGACTAGCGGGGGCTCTTACGAGCAGTACTTC
>.|TRBV7-8|TRBJ2-6|.
CASSLRGLDLSGANVLTF
TGTGCCAGCAGCTTAAGGGGACTCGACCTCTCTGGGGCCAACGTCCTGACTTTC
>.|TRBV6-6|TRBJ2-3|.
CASRVTDTDTQYF
TGTGCCAGCAGGGTGACTGACACAGATACGCAGTATTTT
>.|TRBV7-9|TRBJ1-6|.
CASSLGGEYSPLHF
TGTGCCAGCAGCTTAGGGGGGGAGTATTCACCCCTCCACTTT
>TRBD1|TRBV9|TRBJ2-7|.
CASSVEQGAGEQYF
TGTGCCAGCAGCGTAGAACAGGGGGCAGGAGAGCAGTACTTC
>.|TRBV11-2|TRBJ1-1|.
CASSFDLTEAFF
TGTGCCAGCAGTTTTGATTTGACTGAAGCTTTCTTT
>TRBD1|TRBV18|TRBJ2-1|.
CASQGDRSNNEQFF
TGTGCCAGCCAGGGGGACAGGAGTAACAATGAGCAGTTCTTC
>.|TRBV4-1|TRBJ1-2|.
CASSLSPGGYPYGYTF
TGCGCCAGCAGCCTCTCGCCGGGGGGATATCCCTATGGCTACACCTTC
>TRBD1|TRBV6-5|TRBJ1-2|.
CASKLRDSYYGYTF
TGTGCCAGCAAACTGCGGGACAGCTACTATGGCTACACCTTC
>.|TRBV7-9|TRBJ2-5|.
CASSGWGGRQETQYF
TGTGCCTCCAGCGGATGGGGGGGCCGCCAAGAGACCCAGTACTTC
>.|TRBV4-1|TRBJ1-4|.
CASSHGSATPNEKLFF
TGCGCCAGCAGCCACGGGAGTGCGACACCTAATGAAAAACTGTTTTTT
>TRBD2|TRBV29-1|TRBJ2-3|.
CSVSLTGTSGNTDTQYF
TGCAGCGTCTCTTTAACCGGGACTAGCGGCAACACAGATACGCAGTATTTT
>TRBD2|TRBV7-7|TRBJ2-1|.
CASSFGGSSYNEQFF
TGTGCCAGCAGCTTCGGGGGGAGCTCCTACAATGAGCAGTTCTTC
>.|TRBV12-5|TRBJ2-5|.
CASGPATPETQYF
TGTGCTAGTGGTCCCGCGACGCCGGAGACCCAGTACTTC
>.|TRBV7-2|TRBJ2-2|.
CASSFYLSPSGELFF
TGTGCCAGCAGCTTCTACCTCTCACCATCCGGGGAGCTGTTTTTT
>.|TRBV5-4|TRBJ1-1|.
CASSQSFAAAYMNTEAFF
TGTGCCAGCAGCCAATCCTTCGCGGCTGCCTACATGAACACTGAAGCTTTCTTT
>TRBD1|TRBV11-2|TRBJ2-7|.
CASSPALDRVFYEQYF
TGTGCCAGCAGCCCCGCTTTGGACAGGGTTTTCTACGAGCAGTACTTC
>.|TRBV5-1|TRBJ2-7|.
CASSTRTDEQYF
TGCGCCAGCAGCACACGGACGGACGAGCAGTACTTC
>.|TRBV27|TRBJ1-6|.
CASSLVGGQNNSPLHF
TGTGCCAGCAGTTTGGTGGGGGGCCAGAATAATTCACCCCTCCACTTT
>.|TRBV2|TRBJ1-1|.
CASSESRDAEAFF
TGTGCCAGCAGTGAGAGCAGGGACGCTGAAGCTTTCTTT
>.|TRBV7-3|TRBJ2-7|.
CASGPGTFYEQYF
TGTGCCAGCGGTCCCGGGACTTTCTACGAGCAGTACTTC
>.|TRBV10-3|TRBJ2-1|.
CAISVRGDNEQFF
TGTGCCATCAGTGTAAGGGGGGACAATGAGCAGTTCTTC
>.|TRBV6-5|TRBJ2-3|few
CASSRVRSTDTQYF
TGTGCCAGCAGTCGGGTAAGGAGCACAGATACGCAGTATTTT
>.|TRBV5-6|TRBJ1-2|.
CASSLEAAYGYTF
TGTGCCAGCAGCTTGGAAGCAGCATATGGCTACACCTTC
>.|TRBV2|TRBJ1-5|.
CASSERGRESNQPQHF
TGTGCCAGCAGTGAACGGGGCAGGGAGAGCAATCAGCCCCAGCATTTT
>.|TRBV19|TRBJ1-1|.
CASSIGGRWTEAFF
TGTGCCAGTAGTATAGGCGGGAGATGGACTGAAGCTTTCTTT
>.|TRBV7-8|TRBJ1-6|.
CASSLEVFNSPLHF
TGTGCCAGCAGCTTAGAAGTGTTTAATTCACCCCTCCACTTT
>TRBD1|TRBV15|TRBJ1-1|.
CATSRDSEAFF
TGTGCCACCAGCCGGGACAGCGAAGCTTTCTTT
>.|TRBV4-2|TRBJ2-3|.
CASSHPGGRDTDTQYF
TGTGCCAGCAGCCATCCGGGGGGCAGGGACACAGATACGCAGTATTTT
>.|TRBV6-4|TRBJ2-7|.
CASSFGGRVYEQYF
TGTGCCAGCAGTTTTGGGGGAAGAGTCTACGAGCAGTACTTC
>TRBD2|TRBV11-2|TRBJ2-3|few
CASSPLAGGHADTQYF
TGTGCCAGCAGCCCTCTAGCGGGGGGCCACGCAGATACGCAGTATTTT
>.|TRBV7-2|TRBJ2-3|.
CASSLNSGDTDTQYF
TGTGCCAGCAGCTTAAATTCGGGGGATACAGATACGCAGTATTTT
>.|TRBV7-9|TRBJ2-7|.
CASSPLSYEQYF
TGTGCCAGCAGCCCACTGTCCTACGAGCAGTACTTC
>.|TRBV19|TRBJ1-1|.
CASSIHAGIMNTEAFF
TGTGCCAGTAGTATCCACGCCGGGATAATGAACACTGAAGCTTTCTTT
>.|TRBV7-3|TRBJ1-1|.
CASSLYENTEAFF
TGTGCCAGCAGCTTATACGAAAACACTGAAGCTTTCTTT